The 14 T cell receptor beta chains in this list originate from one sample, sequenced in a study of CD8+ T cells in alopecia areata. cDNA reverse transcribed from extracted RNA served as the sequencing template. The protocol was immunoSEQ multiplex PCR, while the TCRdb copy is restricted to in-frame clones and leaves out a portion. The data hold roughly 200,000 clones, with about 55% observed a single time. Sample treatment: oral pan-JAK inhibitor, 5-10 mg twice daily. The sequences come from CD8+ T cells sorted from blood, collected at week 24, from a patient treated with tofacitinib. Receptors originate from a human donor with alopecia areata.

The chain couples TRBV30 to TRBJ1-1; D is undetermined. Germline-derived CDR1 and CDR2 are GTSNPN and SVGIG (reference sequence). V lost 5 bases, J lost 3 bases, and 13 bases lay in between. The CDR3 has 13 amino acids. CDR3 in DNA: TGTGCCTGGCGCGTGGGTTTGGACACTGAAGCTTTCTTT. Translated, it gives CAWRVGLDTEAFF. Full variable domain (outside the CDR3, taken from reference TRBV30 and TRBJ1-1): SQTIHQWPATLVQPVGSPLSLECTVEGTSNPNLYWYRQAAGRGLQLLFYSVGIGQISSEVPQNLSASRPQDRQFILSSKKLLLSDSGFYLCAWRVGLDTEAFFGQGTRLTVV.

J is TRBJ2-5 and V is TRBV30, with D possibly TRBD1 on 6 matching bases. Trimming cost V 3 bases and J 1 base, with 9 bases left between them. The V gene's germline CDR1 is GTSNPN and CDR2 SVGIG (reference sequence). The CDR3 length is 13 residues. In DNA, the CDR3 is TGTGCCTGGAGGGACAGCTTCCAAGAGACCCAGTACTTC. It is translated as CAWRDSFQETQYF.

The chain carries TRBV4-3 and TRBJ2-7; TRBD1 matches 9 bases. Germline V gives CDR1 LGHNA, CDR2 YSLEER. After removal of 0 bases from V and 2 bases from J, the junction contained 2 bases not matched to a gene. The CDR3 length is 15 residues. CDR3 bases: TGCGCCAGCAGCCAAGAGACAGGGGGGGCCTACGAGCAGTACTTC. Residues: CASSQETGGAYEQYF.

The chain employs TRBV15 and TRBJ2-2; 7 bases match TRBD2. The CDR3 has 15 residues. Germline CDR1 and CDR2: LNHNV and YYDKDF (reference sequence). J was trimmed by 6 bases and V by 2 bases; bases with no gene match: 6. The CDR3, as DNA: TGTGCCACCAGCAGACGGCGGGCGGGGGCCGGGGAGCTGTTTTTT. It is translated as CATSRRRAGAGELFF.

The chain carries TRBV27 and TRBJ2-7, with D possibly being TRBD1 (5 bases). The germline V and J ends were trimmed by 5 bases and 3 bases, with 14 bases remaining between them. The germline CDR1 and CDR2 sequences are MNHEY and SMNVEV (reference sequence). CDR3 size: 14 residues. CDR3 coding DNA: TGTGCCAGCAGTCTCCAGGGAAGGGGCTACGAGCAGTACTTC. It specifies CASSLQGRGYEQYF.

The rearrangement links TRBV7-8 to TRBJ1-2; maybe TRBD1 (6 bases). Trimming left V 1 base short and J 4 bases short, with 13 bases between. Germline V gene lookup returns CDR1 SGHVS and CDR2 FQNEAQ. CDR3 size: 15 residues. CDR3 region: CASSLGQGRAYGYTF. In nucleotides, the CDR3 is TGTGCCAGCAGCTTAGGTCAGGGGCGCGCCTATGGCTACACCTTC.

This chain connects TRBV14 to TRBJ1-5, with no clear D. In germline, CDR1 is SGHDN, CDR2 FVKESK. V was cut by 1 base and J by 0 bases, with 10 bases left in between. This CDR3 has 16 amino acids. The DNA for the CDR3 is TGTGCCAGCAGCCAAGGTGGTCCTTATAGCAATCAGCCCCAGCATTTT. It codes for CASSQGGPYSNQPQHF.

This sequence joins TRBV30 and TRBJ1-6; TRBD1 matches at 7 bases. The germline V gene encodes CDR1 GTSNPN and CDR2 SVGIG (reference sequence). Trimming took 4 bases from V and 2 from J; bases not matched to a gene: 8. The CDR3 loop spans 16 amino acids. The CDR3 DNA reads TGTGCCTGGAAGGCGACAGGGAGCACCTATAATTCACCCCTCCACTTT. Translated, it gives CAWKATGSTYNSPLHF.

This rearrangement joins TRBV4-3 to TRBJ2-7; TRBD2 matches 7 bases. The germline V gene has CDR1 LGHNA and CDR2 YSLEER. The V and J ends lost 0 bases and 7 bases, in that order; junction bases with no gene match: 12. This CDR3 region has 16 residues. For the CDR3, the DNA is TGCGCCAGCAGCCAAGATAGGGCGGGGGATGCTACAGAGCAGTACTTC. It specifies CASSQDRAGDATEQYF.

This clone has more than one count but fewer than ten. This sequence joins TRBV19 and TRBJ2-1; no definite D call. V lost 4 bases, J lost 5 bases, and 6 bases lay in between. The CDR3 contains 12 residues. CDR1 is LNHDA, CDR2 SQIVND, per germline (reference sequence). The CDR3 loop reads CASSKGNNEQFF. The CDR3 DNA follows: TGTGCCAGTAGTAAGGGCAACAATGAGCAGTTCTTC.

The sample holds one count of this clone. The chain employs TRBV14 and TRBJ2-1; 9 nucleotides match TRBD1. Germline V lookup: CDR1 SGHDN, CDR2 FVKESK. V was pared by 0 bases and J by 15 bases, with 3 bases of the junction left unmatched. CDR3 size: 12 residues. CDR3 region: CASSQDGTGRFF. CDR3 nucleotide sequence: TGTGCCAGCAGCCAAGATGGGACAGGGCGGTTCTTC. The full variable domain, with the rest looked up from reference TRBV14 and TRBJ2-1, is EAGVTQFPSHSVIEKGQTVTLRCDPISGHDNLYWYRRVMGKEIKFLLHFVKESKQDESGMPNNRFLAERTGGTYSTLKVQPAELEDSGVYFCASSQDGTGRFFGPGTRLTVL.

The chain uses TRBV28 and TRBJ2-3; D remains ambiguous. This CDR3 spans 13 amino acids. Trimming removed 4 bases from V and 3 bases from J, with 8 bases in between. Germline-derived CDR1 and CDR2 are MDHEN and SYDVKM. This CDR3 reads CASSSEFTDTQYF. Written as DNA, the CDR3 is TGTGCCAGCAGTTCTGAGTTTACAGATACGCAGTATTTT.

The CDR3, as DNA: TGCGCCAGCAGTCGGCTGAGCTACAATGAGCAGTTCTTC. It specifies CASSRLSYNEQFF. The chain employs TRBV23-1 and TRBJ2-1; D is uncertain. TRBV23-1 is noted as an ORF with a role that remains uncertain. The CDR3 has 13 residues. V was cut by 4 bases and J by 3 bases, with 7 bases left in between.

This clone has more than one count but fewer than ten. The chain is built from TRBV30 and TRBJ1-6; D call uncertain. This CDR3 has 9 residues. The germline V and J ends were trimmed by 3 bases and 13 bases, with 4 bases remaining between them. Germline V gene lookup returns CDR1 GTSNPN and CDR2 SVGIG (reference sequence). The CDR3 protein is CAWSDPLHF. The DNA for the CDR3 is TGTGCCTGGAGCGATCCCCTCCACTTT. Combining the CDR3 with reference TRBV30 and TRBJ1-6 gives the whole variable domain SQTIHQWPATLVQPVGSPLSLECTVEGTSNPNLYWYRQAAGRGLQLLFYSVGIGQISSEVPQNLSASRPQDRQFILSSKKLLLSDSGFYLCAWSDPLHFGNGTRLTVT.